The text below deals with one TCR beta chain. The table lists this clonotype with many counts. No cognate antigen has been identified for it. No clone much larger than this one lies a single base away; base qualities are absent. This entry comes from a study of early T cells in non-severe SARS-CoV-2 infection (dated by TCRdb to the early 2020s). Regarding the study in general: Because TCR sequencing was done on bulk RNA from unsorted whole blood, the alpha and beta chains could not be paired. What the work shows at the level of the full study, not this receptor alone: Matching against VDJdb was skewed toward anti-spike CD8 responses, likely underestimated virus-specific expansions, and missed private and CD4 specificities.

Library preparation employed 5' RACE. Sequenced using a NextSeq 500. Unique molecular identifiers were attached to individual cDNA molecules in the TCR library protocol so that sequencing error and PCR bias could be corrected. Both TCR alpha and beta chains were sequenced, and tight co-correlation was observed between alpha and beta sequence abundances in each sample. As for how the authors treated the data: Decombinator V4 was used to annotate the V gene, J gene and CDR3 of the TCR sequences. TCRs were defined as expanded if a significant change between any two time points was detected under a Poisson model with p below 0.0001. TCR abundances were normalised to the total number of TCRs sequenced in each sample and reported as counts per million. TRAV1-2 paired with TRAJ12, TRAJ20 or TRAJ33 defined MAIT TCRs, while TRAV10 paired with TRAJ18 defined iNKT TCRs. VDJdb, accessed on 1 November 2021, was searched for TCRs annotated for CMV, EBV and SARS-CoV-2, and TCRs annotated for more than one antigen were excluded. In-frame beta chains were kept once TCRdb had trimmed the public reads at Q25 with fastp and called clones with MiXCR. Each CDR3 protein gets just one entry, which takes the most common genes and DNA from the rows behind it. The authors' filters were not applied to this entry. This sample lists around 20,000 distinct CDR3 sequences; 4% were detected once. The top ten clones comprise roughly 1.5% of the sample.

This was a case-control study nested in a cohort of healthcare workers in London, UK, who had nasopharyngeal swab PCR tests and blood samples taken every week. Healthcare workers were enrolled in the week of the UK lockdown, from 23 to 31 March 2020, and were followed every week for up to about 16 weeks. The CDR3 sequence holds 12 residues, the cysteine and phenylalanine included. Here the CDR3 DNA is all that survives: 36 bases in frame from base 1. The germline V gene (reference sequence) supplies CDR1 GTSNPN and CDR2 SVGIG. Trimmed from V: 8 bases; trimmed from J: 4 bases; junction bases lacking a gene match: 5.

Sequences were obtained from whole blood. The clonotype was recovered from an adult who was a healthcare worker with PCR-confirmed SARS-CoV-2 infection or an uninfected control (not recorded which). The chain is made from TRBV30 and TRBJ1-1, with 9 bases matching TRBD1. The CDR3 protein sequence reads: CARTGAGTEAFF. The nucleotides are TGTGCCCGGACAGGGGCGGGCACTGAAGCTTTCTTT.